Listed here are 9 T cell receptor beta chains from one sample, sequenced in a study of CD4 T cells in relation to SARS-CoV-2 and coronaviruses. Unexposed donor CD4+ T cells date from about 2011-2018, before the COVID-19 pandemic. After less than 11 days of culture, CD4+ T cells were isolated. The table came from immunoSEQ multiplex PCR; TCRdb's copy has only in-frame clones and leaves some out. The data contain roughly 30,000 clones, approximately 78% of them seen just once; the ten biggest clones take up roughly 20%. No antigen has been identified for these receptors. Sequenced sample: CD4+ T cells from PBMCs, cultured in vitro. The receptor set was obtained from a human donor in good health.

The chain has TRBV10-3 and TRBJ2-1; 14 bases fit TRBD2. With V trimmed by 4 bases and J by 1 base, 6 bases remained unmatched. This CDR3 has 18 amino acids. The germline gives CDR1 ENHRY, CDR2 SYGVKD. The CDR3 here is CAISVHRTSGRSYNEQFF. For the CDR3, the DNA is TGTGCCATCAGTGTTCACAGGACTAGCGGGAGGTCCTACAATGAGCAGTTCTTC.

This clone occurred once. The chain combines TRBV6-5 with TRBJ2-3; possibly TRBD1 for D (5 bases). V lost 9 bases to trimming and J lost 2 bases, with 12 bases between them. This CDR3 region has 13 residues. Germline-derived CDR1 and CDR2 are MNHEY and SVGAGI. The CDR3 sequence: CASKDTNTDTQYF. The CDR3 DNA follows: TGTGCCAGTAAGGACACGAACACAGATACGCAGTATTTT.

The chain joins TRBV19 to TRBJ2-7; tentative D call: TRBD2 (6 bases). This CDR3 has 14 residues. V was cut by 3 bases and J by 4 bases, with 13 bases left in between. CDR1 is LNHDA and CDR2 is SQIVND in the germline V gene (reference sequence). CDR3 sequence: CASSIGGVGYEQYF. CDR3 sequence (DNA): TGTGCCAGTAGTATCGGCGGGGTAGGGTACGAGCAGTACTTC.

This clone occurred a few times. DNA of the CDR3: TGTGCCAGCAGCGTAGGGGGGACAGGGGGAAACATTCAGTACTTC. Encoded protein: CASSVGGTGGNIQYF. The chain has TRBV9 and TRBJ2-4; 11 nucleotides match TRBD1. There are 15 residues in the CDR3. V was clipped by 0 bases and J by 6 bases; unmatched bases: 2. The germline gives CDR1 SGDLS, CDR2 YYNGEE. The full variable domain, completed using reference TRBV9 and TRBJ2-4, is DSGVTQTPKHLITATGQRVTLRCSPRSGDLSVYWYQQSLDQGLQFLIQYYNGEERAKGNILERFSAQQFPDLHSELNLSSLELGDSALYFCASSVGGTGGNIQYFGAGTRLSVL.

The rearrangement links TRBV7-2 to TRBJ2-3; 7 bases match TRBD1. Germline lookup yields CDR1 SGHTA and CDR2 FQGNSA. The V and J ends lost 0 bases and 0 bases, in that order; junction bases with no gene match: 0. There are 15 residues in the CDR3. This chain's CDR3 is CASSLAGQSTDTQYF. CDR3 coding DNA: TGTGCCAGCAGCTTAGCGGGACAGAGCACAGATACGCAGTATTTT.

This clone was counted a single time. The chain is built from TRBV3-1 (or the pseudogene TRBV3-2) and TRBJ2-5; possibly TRBD2 for D (6 bases). Germline V gene sequence: CDR1 LGHDT, CDR2 YNNKEL (reference sequence). Trimming cost V 0 bases and J 1 base, with 9 bases left between them. The CDR3 is 15 amino acids. The CDR3 region is CASSQDYGGQETQYF. The CDR3 DNA reads TGTGCCAGCAGCCAAGATTACGGGGGCCAAGAGACCCAGTACTTC.

This clone was counted between two and nine times. This sequence joins TRBV9 and TRBJ1-6; D is undetermined. The CDR3 spans 14 residues. With 0 bases removed from V and 5 bases from J, the gap between germline ends came to 6 bases. In germline, CDR1 is SGDLS, CDR2 YYNGEE. CDR3 nucleotides: TGTGCCAGCAGCGTAGACAGTCATAATTCACCCCTCCACTTT. Its protein is CASSVDSHNSPLHF. Supplemented by reference TRBV9 and TRBJ1-6, the full variable domain reads DSGVTQTPKHLITATGQRVTLRCSPRSGDLSVYWYQQSLDQGLQFLIQYYNGEERAKGNILERFSAQQFPDLHSELNLSSLELGDSALYFCASSVDSHNSPLHFGNGTRLTVT.

The chain uses TRBV6-5 and TRBJ1-4; 11 nucleotides align to TRBD1. Germline V gene sequence: CDR1 MNHEY, CDR2 SVGAGI. V was clipped by 6 bases and J by 8 bases; unmatched bases: 8. The CDR3 is made up of 15 amino acids. In DNA, the CDR3 is TGTGCCAGCAGACCCGGGACAGGGGGGAAGGAAAAACTGTTTTTT. Translated, it gives CASRPGTGGKEKLFF.

The chain employs TRBV30 and TRBJ1-2; tentatively, D is TRBD1 (5 bases). The CDR3 extends over 12 amino acids. Trimming shortened V by 2 bases and J by 7 bases, and 11 bases separated the two germline ends. Looked up from germline, CDR1 is GTSNPN and CDR2 is SVGIG (reference sequence). This CDR3 is CAWSPGSIGYTF. The CDR3 coding sequence is TGTGCCTGGAGTCCAGGGTCTATTGGCTACACCTTC. Full variable domain (missing parts from reference TRBV30 and TRBJ1-2): SQTIHQWPATLVQPVGSPLSLECTVEGTSNPNLYWYRQAAGRGLQLLFYSVGIGQISSEVPQNLSASRPQDRQFILSSKKLLLSDSGFYLCAWSPGSIGYTFGSGTRLTVV.